The entry below gives a single TCR beta chain sequence along with its context. The data belong to a study of identifying expanded T cells in peripheral blood. The table came from immunoSEQ multiplex PCR; TCRdb's copy has only in-frame clones and leaves some out. The sample shows under 110,000 clones, 87% of them seen only once. The V end lost 7 bases, the J end lost 0 bases, and 19 bases lay between the germline ends. Germline V gene lookup returns CDR1 ENHRY and CDR2 SYGVKD. This CDR3 comprises 18 residues. The clonotype was recovered from a person aged 18 to 70 in good health. The sequenced material came from blood. The chain combines TRBV10-3 with TRBJ2-6, with D tentatively TRBD1 (6 bases). As DNA, the CDR3 is TGTGCCATCACCCCTGGGCAGGGGACGTTCTCTGGGGCCAACGTCCTGACTTTC. Its translation is CAITPGQGTFSGANVLTF.